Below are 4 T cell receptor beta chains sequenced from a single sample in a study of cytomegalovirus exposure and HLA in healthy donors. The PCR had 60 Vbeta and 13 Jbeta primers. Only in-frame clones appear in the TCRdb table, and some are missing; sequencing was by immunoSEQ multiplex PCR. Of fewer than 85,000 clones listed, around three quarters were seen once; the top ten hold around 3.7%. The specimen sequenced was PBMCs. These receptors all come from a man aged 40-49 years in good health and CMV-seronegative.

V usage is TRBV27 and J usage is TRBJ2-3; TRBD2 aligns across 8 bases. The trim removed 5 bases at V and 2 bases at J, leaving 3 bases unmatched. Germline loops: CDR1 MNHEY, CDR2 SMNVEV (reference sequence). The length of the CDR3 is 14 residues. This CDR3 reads CASSNSGDTDTQYF. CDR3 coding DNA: TGTGCCAGCAGTAATAGCGGGGACACAGATACGCAGTATTTT.

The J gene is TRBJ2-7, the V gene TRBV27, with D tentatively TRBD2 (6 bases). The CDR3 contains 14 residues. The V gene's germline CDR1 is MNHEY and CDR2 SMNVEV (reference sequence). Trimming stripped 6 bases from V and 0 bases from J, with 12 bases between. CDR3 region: CASRLAGSSYEQYF. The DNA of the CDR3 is TGTGCCAGCAGGCTTGCGGGGTCCTCCTACGAGCAGTACTTC.

CDR3 sequence (DNA): TGTGCCAGCAGCCCGAGCGAGGGTTGGAGTTCACCCCTCCACTTT. It encodes CASSPSEGWSSPLHF. J is TRBJ1-6 and V is TRBV9, with D hard to call. This CDR3 has 15 amino acids. Germline CDR1 SGDLS, CDR2 YYNGEE. V was trimmed by 4 bases and J by 9 bases, leaving 17 bases between them.

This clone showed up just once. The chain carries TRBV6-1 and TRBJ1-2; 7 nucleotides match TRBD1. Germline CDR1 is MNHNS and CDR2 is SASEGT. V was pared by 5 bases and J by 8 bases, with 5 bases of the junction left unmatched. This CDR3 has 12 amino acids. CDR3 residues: CASSIAGGGYTF. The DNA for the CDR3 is TGTGCCAGCAGTATCGCAGGGGGAGGCTACACCTTC.